This T cell receptor (beta chain) derives from a study of T cell repertoires in cytomegalovirus infection. About the research overall: The public TCR beta signatures pointed to both CMV infection and matching HLA type.

TCRdb passed the reads through MiXCR, listing each CDR3 protein once. The sample lists 650,000 to 850,000 distinct CDR3 sequences, under 35% occurring once. Germline values: CDR1 MNHNY, CDR2 SVGAGI (reference sequence). CDR3 length: 15 amino acids. V was cut by 5 bases and J by 10 bases, with 23 bases left in between. Findings and limits, study-wide: Cumulative public TCR beta family frequency identified carriers of CMV plus the relevant HLA. In two of eight donors, the top clonotype was HLA-C-restricted CMV-specific.

This clonotype was seen more than once but under ten times. Its specificity is not known. This receptor was identified in a human donor in good health (CMV status not recorded). Some clones in this sample may be carry-over from other donors' samples. The rearrangement links TRBV6-6 to TRBJ1-1; D is possibly TRBD1 (6 bases). The sequencing used cultured CD8+ T cells from PBMCs, collected from culture after CMV antigen stimulation. The CDR3 DNA reads TGTGCCAGCAGTCAGTCTGGGACACATAAGGTGGGAGCTTTCTTT. Protein: CASSQSGTHKVGAFF.